This T cell receptor (beta chain) was documented in a study of CD4 T cells in relation to SARS-CoV-2 and coronaviruses. Study-wide background: The restricting HLA molecule for shared crossreactive spike epitopes was mapped.

This CDR3 has 15 amino acids. CDR1 is KGHDR and CDR2 is SFDVKD in the germline V gene. V was cut by 4 bases and J by 3 bases, with 14 bases left in between. Assay used: immunoSEQ multiplex PCR; TCRdb lists only in-frame clones, some missing. The sample shows 68,000 or so clones, approximately 95% of them seen only once. Unexposed donor CD4+ T cells date from about 2011-2018, before the COVID-19 pandemic. The chain uses TRBV24-1 and TRBJ2-5, with D possibly matching TRBD2 (6 bases). The TCR was taken from a human donor in good health. The sample taken for sequencing was naive CD4+ T cells from PBMCs. Regarding subset: naive CD4+ T cells isolated by negative enrichment. CDR3 sequence: CATSEPGTAKETQYF. The DNA for the CDR3 is TGTGCCACCAGTGAGCCCGGGACTGCGAAAGAGACCCAGTACTTC.